Listed below are T cell receptor beta chains from one sample, sequenced in a study of cytomegalovirus exposure and HLA in healthy donors. Repertoires were generated with immunoSEQ multiplex PCR, while TCRdb's copy carries only in-frame clones and drops some. The profile shows roughly 140,000 clones, approximately 78% of them singletons. Sequencing used PBMCs. Every receptor here comes from a female donor in good health and CMV-seronegative. CDR3s include the opening cysteine and the closing phenylalanine or tryptophan. The D gene is left open where the match is weak. Not all rows give a size; the values are once, few, many and, for expanded clones, a class.

V gene: TRBV5-6
J gene: TRBJ1-4
D gene: TRBD1
clone size: few
CDR3 DNA: TGTGCCAGCAGCTTTAGTGACAGGGGTAGTGAAAAACTGTTTTTT
CDR3 protein: CASSFSDRGSEKLFF

V gene: TRBV7-2
J gene: TRBJ1-1
D gene: -
clone size: -
CDR3 DNA: TGTGCCAGCAGCCCGAAGCAGGGATGGGGAGCTTTCTTT
CDR3 protein: CASSPKQGWGAFF

V gene: TRBV7-8
J gene: TRBJ2-5
D gene: -
clone size: -
CDR3 DNA: TGTGCCAGCAGCTCGTATAGGGGGAGCCAAGAGACCCAGTACTTC
CDR3 protein: CASSSYRGSQETQYF

V gene: TRBV5-4
J gene: TRBJ2-1
D gene: TRBD1
clone size: -
CDR3 DNA: TGTGCCAGCAGTTCCTACCGGGACAGTAACAATGAGCAGTTCTTC
CDR3 protein: CASSSYRDSNNEQFF

V gene: TRBV14
J gene: TRBJ2-1
D gene: TRBD2
clone size: few
CDR3 DNA: TGTGCCAGCAGCTTGGGACTAGCGTACAATGAGCAGTTCTTC
CDR3 protein: CASSLGLAYNEQFF

V gene: TRBV28
J gene: TRBJ1-2
D gene: -
clone size: -
CDR3 DNA: TGTGCCAGCAGTTTATTGGGGGGCTATGGCTACACCTTC
CDR3 protein: CASSLLGGYGYTF

V gene: TRBV28
J gene: TRBJ1-5
D gene: -
clone size: -
CDR3 DNA: TGTGCCAGCAGTTTATCTCGGGGGTCGGCTCAGCCCCAGCATTTT
CDR3 protein: CASSLSRGSAQPQHF

V gene: TRBV6-1
J gene: TRBJ2-1
D gene: -
clone size: -
CDR3 DNA: TGTGCCAGCAGTGAAAAAGGGGGAGGGCCCCCCTACAATGAGCAGTTCTTC
CDR3 protein: CASSEKGGGPPYNEQFF

V gene: TRBV6-4
J gene: TRBJ2-3
D gene: TRBD2
clone size: few
CDR3 DNA: TGTGCCAGCAGTGAGGTAGCGGGGGCCCGAGATACGCAGTATTTT
CDR3 protein: CASSEVAGARDTQYF

V gene: TRBV2
J gene: TRBJ1-3
D gene: -
clone size: -
CDR3 DNA: TGTGCCAGCAGGGCAGGCTCTGGAAACACCATATATTTT
CDR3 protein: CASRAGSGNTIYF

V gene: TRBV2
J gene: TRBJ1-2
D gene: -
clone size: few
CDR3 DNA: TGTGCCAGCAGAGACAAAACAGGGACAAACTCTGGCTACACCTTC
CDR3 protein: CASRDKTGTNSGYTF

V gene: TRBV27
J gene: TRBJ2-2
D gene: TRBD2
clone size: -
CDR3 DNA: TGTGCCAGCCTCCCTCGACTGGGGGGGGGTTACACCGGGGAGCTGTTTTTT
CDR3 protein: CASLPRLGGGYTGELFF

V gene: TRBV9
J gene: TRBJ2-7
D gene: TRBD2
clone size: -
CDR3 DNA: TGTGCCAGCAGCGTAGGCGGACTAGGGATGTACGAGCAGTACTTC
CDR3 protein: CASSVGGLGMYEQYF

V gene: TRBV4-1
J gene: TRBJ1-5
D gene: -
clone size: few
CDR3 DNA: TGCGCCAGCAGCCAAGATGGGTCGGGGGGACCCTATCAGCCCCAGCATTTT
CDR3 protein: CASSQDGSGGPYQPQHF

V gene: TRBV30
J gene: TRBJ2-1
D gene: -
clone size: -
CDR3 DNA: TGTGCCTGGATAGGGGGCTACAATGAGCAGTTCTTC
CDR3 protein: CAWIGGYNEQFF

V gene: TRBV5-1
J gene: TRBJ2-3
D gene: -
clone size: -
CDR3 DNA: TGCGCCAGCAGCTTGGTACGGAGATTGGGCACAGATACGCAGTATTTT
CDR3 protein: CASSLVRRLGTDTQYF

V gene: TRBV5-1
J gene: TRBJ1-4
D gene: -
clone size: -
CDR3 DNA: TGCGCCAGCACCCCCATGGGAGGAACTAATGAAAAACTGTTTTTT
CDR3 protein: CASTPMGGTNEKLFF

V gene: TRBV7-4
J gene: TRBJ1-1
D gene: TRBD1
clone size: -
CDR3 DNA: TGTGCCAGCAGCTCAGCCTCCGGGACAGGGGAAGCTTTCTTT
CDR3 protein: CASSSASGTGEAFF

V gene: TRBV28
J gene: TRBJ1-2
D gene: -
clone size: -
CDR3 DNA: TGTGCCAGCAGTTTACGGGGGTCTGGCTACACCTTC
CDR3 protein: CASSLRGSGYTF

V gene: TRBV5-1
J gene: TRBJ2-5
D gene: TRBD2
clone size: once
CDR3 DNA: TGCGCCAGCAGCTTGACTAGCGGGATGGGAGAGACCCAGTACTTC
CDR3 protein: CASSLTSGMGETQYF

V gene: TRBV29-1
J gene: TRBJ2-7
D gene: TRBD1
clone size: -
CDR3 DNA: TGCAGCGTTCCAGGACAGGGGGCAGACGAGCAGTACTTC
CDR3 protein: CSVPGQGADEQYF

V gene: TRBV27
J gene: TRBJ2-2
D gene: TRBD2
clone size: -
CDR3 DNA: TGTGCCAGCAGGGAGAGCGGGATTAACACCGGGGAGCTGTTTTTT
CDR3 protein: CASRESGINTGELFF

V gene: TRBV19
J gene: TRBJ2-7
D gene: -
clone size: -
CDR3 DNA: TGTGCCAGTAGTATAAATCCTGGGGGGTACGAGCAGTACTTC
CDR3 protein: CASSINPGGYEQYF

V gene: TRBV25-1
J gene: TRBJ2-5
D gene: -
clone size: -
CDR3 DNA: TGTGCCAGCAGCACCACGTCCCGGGAGCCCCAAGAGACCCAGTACTTC
CDR3 protein: CASSTTSREPQETQYF

V gene: TRBV5-8
J gene: TRBJ2-3
D gene: -
clone size: -
CDR3 DNA: TGTGCCAGCAGCTCGGGGGACAGTCCCACAGATACGCAGTATTTT
CDR3 protein: CASSSGDSPTDTQYF

V gene: TRBV6-4
J gene: TRBJ2-3
D gene: TRBD2
clone size: many
CDR3 DNA: TGTGCCAGCAGCGTCAGAGCGGGAGGGCCAGATACGCAGTATTTT
CDR3 protein: CASSVRAGGPDTQYF

V gene: TRBV7-9
J gene: TRBJ1-2
D gene: -
clone size: -
CDR3 DNA: TGTGCCAGCAGCCTCATCGCGGACTATGGCTACACCTTC
CDR3 protein: CASSLIADYGYTF

V gene: TRBV5-8
J gene: TRBJ2-7
D gene: -
clone size: -
CDR3 DNA: TGTGCCAGCAGCTTACTTCTACTAGGACCCTACGAGCAGTACTTC
CDR3 protein: CASSLLLLGPYEQYF

V gene: TRBV9
J gene: TRBJ2-7
D gene: -
clone size: -
CDR3 DNA: TGTGCCAGCAGCGTAGAGGCAGGCCGCTCCTACGAGCAGTACTTC
CDR3 protein: CASSVEAGRSYEQYF

V gene: TRBV28
J gene: TRBJ1-2
D gene: -
clone size: -
CDR3 DNA: TGTGCCAGCAGCTCCGGGGGGGGCCTAGGCTATGGCTACACCTTC
CDR3 protein: CASSSGGGLGYGYTF

V gene: TRBV14
J gene: TRBJ1-1
D gene: -
clone size: -
CDR3 DNA: TGTGCCAGCAGCCAAGCCGGTGAAGCTTTCTTT
CDR3 protein: CASSQAGEAFF

V gene: TRBV7-9
J gene: TRBJ1-6
D gene: TRBD1
clone size: once
CDR3 DNA: TGTTCCAGCAGAAGGACAGGGGATAATTCACCCCTCCACTTT
CDR3 protein: CSSRRTGDNSPLHF

V gene: TRBV9
J gene: TRBJ1-3
D gene: TRBD1
clone size: -
CDR3 DNA: TGTGCCAGCAGCGCATCGGGACAGGGGGCTGCTGGAAACACCATATATTTT
CDR3 protein: CASSASGQGAAGNTIYF

V gene: TRBV5-4
J gene: TRBJ2-2
D gene: TRBD1
clone size: -
CDR3 DNA: TGTGCCAGCAGCTTGGGGGACAGGGCCACCGGGGAGCTGTTTTTT
CDR3 protein: CASSLGDRATGELFF

V gene: TRBV5-4
J gene: TRBJ2-3
D gene: -
clone size: -
CDR3 DNA: TGTGCCAGCAGCTTGGGCAGATACACAGATACGCAGTATTTT
CDR3 protein: CASSLGRYTDTQYF

V gene: TRBV29-1
J gene: TRBJ1-1
D gene: -
clone size: -
CDR3 DNA: TGCAGCGTTGGCAGGAAGATTGTAGACACTGAAGCTTTCTTT
CDR3 protein: CSVGRKIVDTEAFF

V gene: TRBV4-1
J gene: TRBJ2-7
D gene: TRBD1
clone size: -
CDR3 DNA: TGCGCCAGCAGCCCCCGGGACAGGGACTCCCCCCTGGTCTACGAGCAGTACTTC
CDR3 protein: CASSPRDRDSPLVYEQYF

V gene: TRBV27
J gene: TRBJ1-1
D gene: -
clone size: few
CDR3 DNA: TGTGCCAGCAGTCCCCTCACCGGGAGTTCCACTGAAGCTTTCTTT
CDR3 protein: CASSPLTGSSTEAFF

V gene: TRBV27
J gene: TRBJ2-3
D gene: TRBD2
clone size: -
CDR3 DNA: TGTGCCAGCAGTTTCGTAGCGGGAGAGGGGAGGCGGCAGTATTTT
CDR3 protein: CASSFVAGEGRRQYF

V gene: TRBV6-1
J gene: TRBJ2-5
D gene: -
clone size: -
CDR3 DNA: TGTGCCGGACTACAAGACAACCAAGAGACCCAGTACTTC
CDR3 protein: CAGLQDNQETQYF

V gene: TRBV29-1
J gene: TRBJ2-2
D gene: -
clone size: -
CDR3 DNA: TGCAGCTCCCGCGGAACGAACACCGGGGAGCTGTTTTTT
CDR3 protein: CSSRGTNTGELFF

V gene: TRBV11-3
J gene: TRBJ2-2
D gene: TRBD2
clone size: -
CDR3 DNA: TGTGCCAGCGGGGGACCGGGGGGGACCGGGGAGCTGTTTTTT
CDR3 protein: CASGGPGGTGELFF

V gene: TRBV5-1
J gene: TRBJ1-4
D gene: -
clone size: -
CDR3 DNA: TGCGCCAGCAGCTTTGGGGCTACGGGACTCTCGGGTGAAAAACTGTTTTTT
CDR3 protein: CASSFGATGLSGEKLFF

V gene: TRBV2
J gene: TRBJ1-4
D gene: -
clone size: -
CDR3 DNA: TGTGCCAGCAGTGCGCAGGGGACGACTAATGAAAAACTGTTTTTT
CDR3 protein: CASSAQGTTNEKLFF

V gene: TRBV7-2
J gene: TRBJ2-3
D gene: -
clone size: -
CDR3 DNA: TGTGCCAGCAGCTTAGCGGCTGTGGCCACAGATACGCAGTATTTT
CDR3 protein: CASSLAAVATDTQYF

V gene: TRBV6-6
J gene: TRBJ2-5
D gene: -
clone size: once
CDR3 DNA: TGTGCCAGCAGTTACTCCGGAGAGACCCAGTACTTC
CDR3 protein: CASSYSGETQYF

V gene: TRBV4-3
J gene: TRBJ2-5
D gene: -
clone size: once
CDR3 DNA: TGCGCCAGCAGCCAAGACTTTAGAGAGACCCAGTACTTC
CDR3 protein: CASSQDFRETQYF

V gene: TRBV28
J gene: TRBJ1-2
D gene: -
clone size: -
CDR3 DNA: TGTGCCAGCAGGGGGAGTGGGCGTTGGGACTACACCTTC
CDR3 protein: CASRGSGRWDYTF

V gene: TRBV9
J gene: TRBJ1-2
D gene: TRBD1
clone size: -
CDR3 DNA: TGTGCCAGCAGCCCCAAGACAGGGGGCGCGATAGGCTACACCTTC
CDR3 protein: CASSPKTGGAIGYTF

V gene: TRBV2
J gene: TRBJ1-1
D gene: TRBD1
clone size: -
CDR3 DNA: TGTGCCAGCAGTGGCCCCGCGACAGGGTGGATCATGGCTGAAGCTTTCTTT
CDR3 protein: CASSGPATGWIMAEAFF

V gene: TRBV9
J gene: TRBJ2-2
D gene: -
clone size: -
CDR3 DNA: TGTGCCAGCAGCCTTTTGGCTTCGAACACCGGGGAGCTGTTTTTT
CDR3 protein: CASSLLASNTGELFF

V gene: TRBV19
J gene: TRBJ2-1
D gene: TRBD2
clone size: -
CDR3 DNA: TGTGCCAGTAGTATAGGTGCTAGCGGGAGGAATGAGCAGTTCTTC
CDR3 protein: CASSIGASGRNEQFF

V gene: TRBV27
J gene: TRBJ1-5
D gene: -
clone size: -
CDR3 DNA: TGTGCCAGCAGTTTACCGGGGCGGGGACAGCCCCAGCATTTT
CDR3 protein: CASSLPGRGQPQHF

V gene: TRBV5-1
J gene: TRBJ2-6
D gene: TRBD1
clone size: -
CDR3 DNA: TGCGCCAGCGGGCAGGGGGCGCCTGGGGCCAACGTCCTGACTTTC
CDR3 protein: CASGQGAPGANVLTF